The present entry profiles one TCR beta chain with its context. TCRdb's copy holds only in-frame clones and misses some; the assay was immunoSEQ multiplex PCR. The profile covers approximately 98,000 clones, with approximately 89% appearing a single time and 3.1% taken by the ten largest. CDR3 length equals 16 residues. V lost 0 bases, J lost 4 bases, and 5 bases stayed unmatched. The germline gives CDR1 MNHNS, CDR2 SASEGT. This sample was included in a study of T cell responses to AZD1222 COVID-19 vaccine. The chain combines TRBV6-1 with TRBJ2-3; 9 bases align to TRBD2. The sample in question was peripheral blood, obtained on day 0 of MenACWY control vaccination. This TCR derives from an adult in good health. The CDR3 here is CASSEARTSEADTQYF. Here the CDR3 DNA reads TGTGCCAGCAGTGAAGCTAGGACTAGCGAGGCAGATACGCAGTATTTT.